The 27 T cell receptor beta chains reported below all come from one sample, sequenced in a study of CD8+CD57+ T cells in acquired aplastic anemia. TCR beta VDJ and CDR3 profiling used genomic DNA as template. Each CDR3 protein gets one entry after TCRdb re-called the reads with MiXCR. Among approximately 250,000 distinct CDR3 sequences listed, approximately 79% were seen once. Those patients picked for sequencing had displayed CD8+CD57+ cell expansion on flow cytometry. Input material: sorted CD4+, CD8+, or CD8+CD57+ T cells (not recorded which) from PBMCs. Receptors were obtained from a human donor with aplastic anemia.

The V call is TRBV2, the J call TRBJ2-1; tentatively, D is TRBD1 (7 bases). The CDR3 has 16 residues. The germline CDR1 and CDR2 sequences are SNHLY and FYNNEI. V gave up 6 bases and J gave up 12 bases, with 27 bases separating them. The CDR3 DNA follows: TGTGCCAGCAGCCAGGGGGGCGCAGACGGTCAGGATTTGCAGTTCTTC. Residues: CASSQGGADGQDLQFF.

The rearrangement joins TRBV5-6 to TRBJ1-6; D remains unclear. Germline values: CDR1 SGHDT, CDR2 YYEEEE. Trimming shortened V by 4 bases and J by 14 bases, and 16 bases separated the two germline ends. The CDR3 runs 13 residues. The CDR3 DNA sequence: TGTGCCAGCAGCCCGCGTGAGGTTGTGGCCCTCCACTTT. The encoded protein is CASSPREVVALHF.

This clonotype was found a few times. The rearrangement uses TRBV9 and TRBJ2-3; D is tentatively TRBD1 or TRBD2 (5 bases each). V gave up 7 bases and J gave up 15 bases, with 24 bases separating them. Germline values: CDR1 SGDLS, CDR2 YYNGEE. There are 13 residues in the CDR3. The CDR3 protein is CASGDAGNIQYYF. The CDR3 bases are TGTGCCAGCGGGGACGCTGGGAACATTCAGTACTATTTT.

The chain combines TRBV9 with TRBJ1-6; 9 bases are shared with TRBD1. CDR1 SGDLS and CDR2 YYNGEE come from the germline V gene. The ends lost 5 bases at V and 8 bases at J; junction bases unmatched: 11. The CDR3 sequence is 16 residues long. For the CDR3, the DNA is TGTGCCAGCAGATTAGCCCGGGACAGGGTTGATTCACCCCTCCACTTT. Residues: CASRLARDRVDSPLHF.

This clonotype was observed at least ten times. V is TRBV4-3 and J is TRBJ2-2; 10 bases match TRBD2. The CDR3 sequence is 22 residues long. The J segment lost 4 bases and the V segment lost 1 base, leaving 21 bases of the junction unmatched. Germline V gene lookup returns CDR1 LGHNA and CDR2 YSLEER. The CDR3 protein is CASSQAILAGDQQLTPTGELFF. The CDR3 coding sequence is TGCGCCAGCAGCCAAGCGATCCTAGCGGGAGATCAGCAACTTACTCCCACCGGGGAGCTGTTTTTT.

The chain links TRBV7-9 to TRBJ2-1; D is possibly TRBD1 or TRBD2 (6 bases each). This CDR3 spans 17 amino acids. Germline V lookup: CDR1 SEHNR, CDR2 FQNEAQ (reference sequence). The germline V and J ends were trimmed by 4 bases and 8 bases, with 24 bases remaining between them. CDR3 in DNA: TGTGCCAGCAGCTATCTGGGGGGCGGAAACAGTGATGATGAGCAGTTCTTC. It translates to CASSYLGGGNSDDEQFF.

The J gene is TRBJ2-2, the V gene TRBV15; D not resolved. CDR1 is LNHNV and CDR2 is YYDKDF in the germline V gene (reference sequence). Trimming pared 5 bases from V and 2 bases from J, leaving 3 bases between. The CDR3 loop spans 12 amino acids. Here the CDR3 DNA reads TGTGCCACCAGCCCTAACACCGGGGAGCTGTTTTTT. Translation gives CATSPNTGELFF.

Of note for this clonotype: It is unclear where the CDR3 begins or ends on the DNA, so no DNA is shown, and the CDR3 is as TCRdb lists it. V is TRBV19 and J is TRBJ2-7; the D segment call TRBD2 is taken from the table without a DNA check. Counting both end residues, the CDR3 totals 16 amino acids. CDR1 and CDR2 (germline): LNHDA, SQIVND (reference sequence). CDR3 sequence reads: CASSIPSEAYLEQFFV.

Points on this clonotype: Mismatch with germline at one junction end may stem from a read error. V usage is TRBV7-8 and J usage is TRBJ2-3; unclear D gene. This CDR3 is built from 13 residues. Germline assignment: CDR1 SGHVS and CDR2 FQNEAQ. The chain's CDR3 is CASSLAGSPNKQF. The CDR3 coding sequence is TGTGCCAGCAGCTTAGCGGGAAGTCCTAATAAGCAGTTT.

Note on this clonotype: Germline is not matched at one junction end, which may reflect a read error. The chain recombines TRBV7-9 with TRBJ2-3; D is possibly TRBD1 (7 bases). CDR1 SEHNR and CDR2 FQNEAQ come from the germline V gene (reference sequence). The length of the CDR3 is 13 residues. The DNA of the CDR3 is TGTGCCAGCAGCCAGGGGGGCACACACTCTGGCTACTTT. It specifies CASSQGGTHSGYF.

Points on this clonotype: A junction boundary mismatches the germline segment, possibly from a read error. The chain links TRBV7-9 to TRBJ2-5; no definite D call. This CDR3 has 14 residues. CDR1 and CDR2 (germline): SEHNR, FQNEAQ (reference sequence). Written as DNA, the CDR3 is TGTGCCACCAGCAGAGGTTCAGCCCAAGACACCCAGTACTTC. Translation: CATSRGSAQDTQYF.

The V call is TRBV7-8, the J call TRBJ2-7, with 7 bases that match TRBD2. The V gene end was trimmed by 3 bases and the J gene end by 1 base; junction bases not matched to a gene: 15. The CDR3 covers 18 residues. Germline CDR1 is SGHVS and CDR2 is FQNEAQ. CDR3: CASSFPGGGDTLSYEQYV. DNA for the CDR3: TGTGCCAGCAGCTTTCCGGGAGGCGGCGATACGCTGTCCTACGAGCAGTACGTC.

The V call is TRBV7-9, the J call TRBJ1-2; 10 positions match TRBD1. The V and J ends lost 1 base and 6 bases, in that order; junction bases with no gene match: 5. This CDR3 comprises 15 residues. The V gene's germline CDR1 is SEHNR and CDR2 FQNEAQ (reference sequence). The CDR3 spells CASSLVAGTGDGYTF. CDR3 nucleotide sequence: TGTGCCAGCAGCTTAGTCGCCGGGACAGGGGATGGCTACACCTTC. The full variable domain, with the rest looked up from reference TRBV7-9 and TRBJ1-2, is DTGVSQNPRHKITKRGQNVTFRCDPISEHNRLYWYRQTLGQGPEFLTYFQNEAQLEKSRLLSDRFSAERPKGSFSTLEIQRTEQGDSAMYLCASSLVAGTGDGYTFGSGTRLTVV.

The chain carries TRBV20-1 and TRBJ2-7; 13 bases are shared with TRBD2. Germline V gives CDR1 DFQATT, CDR2 SNEGSKA (reference sequence). V lost 4 bases, J lost 10 bases, and 13 bases stayed unmatched. The CDR3 runs to 15 residues. CDR3 sequence reads: CSATPGTSGMEDQYF. In DNA form, the CDR3 reads TGCAGTGCTACCCCCGGGACTAGCGGGATGGAGGATCAGTACTTC.

This chain joins TRBV7-9 and TRBJ2-3, with TRBD2 as a possible D gene (6 bases). Trimming pared 10 bases from V and 3 bases from J, leaving 14 bases between. The CDR3 covers 13 residues. The V gene's germline CDR1 is SEHNR and CDR2 FQNEAQ (reference sequence). CDR3 loop: CANEVAATDTQYF. Here the CDR3 DNA reads TGTGCCAACGAGGTAGCGGCGACAGATACGCAGTATTTT. The whole variable domain, remainder taken from reference TRBV7-9 and TRBJ2-3, is DTGVSQNPRHKITKRGQNVTFRCDPISEHNRLYWYRQTLGQGPEFLTYFQNEAQLEKSRLLSDRFSAERPKGSFSTLEIQRTEQGDSAMYLCANEVAATDTQYFGPGTRLTVL.

On this clonotype: Sequence at one end of the junction differs from germline and may be a read error. The rearrangement links TRBV7-8 to TRBJ2-1; the match to TRBD2 covers 10 bases. This CDR3 is built from 15 residues. Germline-derived CDR1 and CDR2 are SGHVS and FQNEAQ. CDR3 residues: CASSLAGGPYTEQFF. The CDR3 DNA reads TGTGCCAGTAGCTTAGCGGGAGGTCCCTACACGGAGCAGTTCTTC.

This chain connects TRBV5-8 to TRBJ1-2; the D is unclear. Germline V gives CDR1 SGHTS, CDR2 YDEGEE. The V gene lost 4 bases and the J gene lost 6 bases, with 13 bases spanning the gap. This CDR3 is built from 13 residues. The CDR3 region has the DNA TGTGCCAGCAGCACTGGCGAGAAGAATGGCTACACCTTC. Translated, it gives CASSTGEKNGYTF.

The CDR3 DNA is TGTGCCAGCAGCTTTCCGCCAGGCGCCACTACCCTTTCCTACGAGCAGTACGTC. Translation gives CASSFPPGATTLSYEQYV. This rearrangement joins TRBV7-8 to TRBJ2-7; D gene ambiguous. This CDR3 contains 18 residues. V lost 3 bases and J 1 base, leaving 22 bases between the germline ends. Germline assignment: CDR1 SGHVS and CDR2 FQNEAQ.

V and J are TRBV7-9 and TRBJ1-1; no clear D gene. The CDR3 is 15 residues long. CDR1 SEHNR and CDR2 FQNEAQ come from the germline V gene (reference sequence). V was clipped by 3 bases and J by 14 bases, with 25 bases between them. The DNA of the CDR3 is TGTGCCAGCAGCTTGGTGCAGGAAGGGATCTCTGAACAGTTCTTT. Its translation is CASSLVQEGISEQFF.

This chain connects TRBV6-5 to TRBJ2-7; 10 nucleotides agree with TRBD2. Per the germline V gene, CDR1 is MNHEY and CDR2 is SVGAGI. The CDR3 has 15 amino acids. V gave up 10 bases and J gave up 5 bases; unmatched junction bases: 14. As DNA, the CDR3 is TGTGCCATCACTTCTAGCGGGGGCCTGCCCCACGAGCAGTACTTC. Amino acids: CAITSSGGLPHEQYF.

Remarks on this clonotype: An end of the junction differs from the germline gene, which may be a read error. The chain is built from TRBV7-9 and TRBJ1-4, with D uncertain. The CDR3 contains 14 residues. CDR1 and CDR2 (germline): SEHNR, FQNEAQ (reference sequence). The CDR3 region has the DNA TGTGCCAGCAGCATCCGCAGCGGGAGGGAGAATGAGCAGTTT. Translating gives CASSIRSGRENEQF.

The table lists this clonotype with a count of one. Sequence at one end of the junction differs from germline and may be a read error. This chain links TRBV7-9 with TRBJ2-6; the match to TRBD1 covers 7 bases. This CDR3 has 16 residues. Germline CDR1 reads SEHNR; CDR2 reads FQNEAQ (reference sequence). The DNA of the CDR3 is TGTGCCAGCAGCTTAGCGGGTAGCGAGGGGGCCATCGTCCTGACTTTC. It is translated as CASSLAGSEGAIVLTF.

This clonotype was recorded only once. The chain employs TRBV7-8 and TRBJ2-1, with D perhaps assigned TRBD1 or TRBD2 (6 bases each). The germline V gene has CDR1 SGHVS and CDR2 FQNEAQ. This CDR3 has 16 amino acids. The germline V and J ends were trimmed by 5 bases and 13 bases, with 27 bases remaining between them. The CDR3: CASSLGGGHGTEDQFF. CDR3 DNA: TGTGCCAGCAGCCTAGGGGGAGGTCACGGTACGGAGGATCAGTTCTTC.

This clonotype was seen a handful of times. This chain links TRBV10-3 with TRBJ1-5; the D gene is possibly TRBD1 (5 bases). Germline CDR1 ENHRY, CDR2 SYGVKD. The length of the CDR3 is 13 residues. The V end was cut by 4 bases, the J end by 7 bases, with 11 bases between. Here the CDR3 DNA reads TGTGCCATCAGTGGGTCCAGGGACCAGCCCCAGCATTTT. Translating it yields CAISGSRDQPQHF.

The CDR3 region has the DNA TGTGCCAGCAGTCAGGAGACAACCTTTGAAGCTTTCTTT. This sequence encodes CASSQETTFEAFF. This chain connects TRBV6-2 or TRBV6-3 to TRBJ1-1; no clear D. CDR1 is MNHEY, CDR2 SVGEGT, per germline. Trimming removed 5 bases from V and 7 bases from J, with 14 bases in between. The CDR3 totals 13 residues.

This clonotype was observed a single time. The gene calls are TRBV7-3 and TRBJ1-6; 11 bases agree with TRBD1. The V gene end was trimmed by 4 bases and the J gene end by 13 bases; junction bases not matched to a gene: 6. Germline CDR1 reads SGHTA; CDR2 reads FQGTGA. This CDR3 region has 14 residues. The CDR3: CASSSDRGPYPLHF. The CDR3 DNA is TGTGCCAGCAGCTCGGACAGGGGGCCTTACCCCCTCCACTTT.

On this clonotype: Its ends do not fully match the called genes, so a read error is possible. The chain uses TRBV7-8 and TRBJ2-3; D tentatively reads TRBD1 or TRBD2 (6 bases each). The CDR3 contains 13 residues. Germline V gives CDR1 SGHVS, CDR2 FQNEAQ. This CDR3 reads CASSVGGGHAPHF. The CDR3 nucleotides are TGTGCCAGCAGCGTCGGGGGCGGACACGCGCCGCATTTT.